This T cell receptor (beta chain) was captured in a study of identical twins. Study-wide points: There were fewer insertions in abundant cord blood beta clonotypes, but memory repertoires showed no such pattern.

This clonotype was detected only a few times. Antigen: not known. The CDR3 is 16 amino acids. Germline V gene data show CDR1 as MNHEY and CDR2 as SMNVEV (reference sequence). V shed 0 bases and J shed 0 bases, with 11 bases lying between them. Each CDR3 protein gets one entry after TCRdb re-called the 5' RACE reads with MiXCR. The sample comprises about 290,000 distinct CDR3 sequences, roughly 10% of which are singletons, and around 7.1% rests with the top ten. These sequences were also reported in another study, on yellow fever vaccine responses in identical twins. This second report adds: Twins reportedly showed a vaccine T cell response that seemed partly convergent and partly personalized.

Sequencing was performed on CD8+ T cells sorted from blood. The V call is TRBV27, the J call TRBJ2-5; no clear D. The TCR comes from a young woman in good health. CDR3 region: CASSLSPINYQETQYF. The CDR3, as DNA: TGTGCCAGCAGTTTATCGCCCATAAACTACCAAGAGACCCAGTACTTC.